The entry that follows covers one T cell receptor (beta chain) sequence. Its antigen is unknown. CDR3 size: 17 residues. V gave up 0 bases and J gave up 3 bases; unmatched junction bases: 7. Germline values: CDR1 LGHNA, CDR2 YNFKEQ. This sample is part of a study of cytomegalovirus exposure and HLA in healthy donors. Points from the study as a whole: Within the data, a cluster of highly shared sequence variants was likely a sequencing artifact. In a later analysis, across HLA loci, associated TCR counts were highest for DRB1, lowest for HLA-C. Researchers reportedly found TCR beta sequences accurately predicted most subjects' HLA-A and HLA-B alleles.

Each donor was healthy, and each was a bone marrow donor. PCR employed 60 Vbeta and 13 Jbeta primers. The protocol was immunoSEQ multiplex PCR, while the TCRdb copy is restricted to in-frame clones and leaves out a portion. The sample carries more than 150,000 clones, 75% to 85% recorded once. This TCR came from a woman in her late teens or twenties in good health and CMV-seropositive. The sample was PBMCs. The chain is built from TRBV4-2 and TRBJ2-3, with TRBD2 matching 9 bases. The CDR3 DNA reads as TGTGCCAGCAGCCAAGATCGGGGCGGGGGGGCTACAGATACGCAGTATTTT. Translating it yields CASSQDRGGGATDTQYF.